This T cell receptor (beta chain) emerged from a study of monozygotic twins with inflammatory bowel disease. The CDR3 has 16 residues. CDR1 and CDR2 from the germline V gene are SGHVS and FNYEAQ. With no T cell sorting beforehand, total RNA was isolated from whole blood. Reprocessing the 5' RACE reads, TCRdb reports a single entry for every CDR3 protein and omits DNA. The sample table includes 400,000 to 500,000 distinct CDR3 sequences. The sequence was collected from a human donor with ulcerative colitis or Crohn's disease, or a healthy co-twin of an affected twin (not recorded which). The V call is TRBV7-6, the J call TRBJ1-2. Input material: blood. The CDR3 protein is CASSLAAAGYNYGYTF.